This is a list of T cell receptor beta chains from one sample in a study of cytomegalovirus exposure and HLA in healthy donors. TCRdb's copy holds only in-frame clones and misses some; the assay was immunoSEQ multiplex PCR. This repertoire shows 200,000 to 300,000 clones, 82% found once; its top ten account for around 5.7%. The sample taken for sequencing was PBMCs. The receptor set was obtained from a woman aged 35 to 49 in good health and CMV-seropositive. The CDR3 runs from the conserved cysteine through the conserved F or W. D genes are given only for firm matches. The listing skips clone size in some rows; elsewhere it reads once, few, many or a size class.

d_call	v_call	j_call	clone_size	cdr3_aa	cdr3_nt
TRBD2	TRBV4-2	TRBJ2-7	NA	CASSQGRDGSYEQYF	TGTGCCAGCAGCCAGGGGAGGGACGGATCCTACGAGCAGTACTTC
NA	TRBV5-1	TRBJ2-7	NA	CASSLESGSYEQYF	TGCGCCAGCAGCTTGGAGAGCGGATCCTACGAGCAGTACTTC
NA	TRBV30	TRBJ2-1	NA	CAWSPSPIYNEQFF	TGTGCCTGGAGTCCGTCTCCTATTTACAATGAGCAGTTCTTC
TRBD1	TRBV6-5	TRBJ1-2	NA	CASSYSETGVLGGYTF	TGTGCCAGCAGTTACTCTGAGACAGGGGTACTCGGTGGCTACACCTTC
TRBD1	TRBV10-3	TRBJ1-2	NA	CAIKGTGDGYTF	TGTGCCATCAAAGGGACAGGGGATGGCTACACCTTC
NA	TRBV2	TRBJ2-3	NA	CASRLLFATDTQYF	TGTGCCAGCCGGTTGCTTTTCGCCACAGATACGCAGTATTTT
TRBD2	TRBV7-9	TRBJ2-3	few	CASSRLAGVSTDTQYF	TGTGCCAGCAGCCGGTTAGCGGGAGTTAGTACAGATACGCAGTATTTT
NA	TRBV5-4	TRBJ2-4	NA	CASSLAGGSPIQYF	TGTGCCAGCAGCTTGGCCGGTGGGAGCCCCATTCAGTACTTC
TRBD1	TRBV7-2	TRBJ1-5	NA	CASSSGTDQPQHF	TGTGCCAGCAGCTCCGGGACAGATCAGCCCCAGCATTTT
NA	TRBV20-1	TRBJ1-2	few	CSAYTGNGYTF	TGCAGTGCTTATACAGGGAATGGCTACACCTTC
NA	TRBV6-5	TRBJ2-7	NA	CASSLTGNEQYF	TGTGCCAGCAGCTTGACAGGAAACGAGCAGTACTTC
TRBD1	TRBV25-1	TRBJ2-7	many	CASSDRGTYEQYF	TGTGCCAGCTCGGACAGGGGGACCTACGAGCAGTACTTC
TRBD2	TRBV19	TRBJ2-3	NA	CASSFPPGLVIPHTQYF	TGTGCCAGTAGTTTCCCCCCGGGACTAGTCATACCTCATACGCAGTATTTT
NA	TRBV7-8	TRBJ1-3	NA	CASSLASSSGNTIYF	TGTGCCAGCAGCTTAGCAAGTAGCTCTGGAAACACCATATATTTT
TRBD2	TRBV7-6	TRBJ2-7	NA	CASSQLPAGGTYEQYF	TGTGCCAGCAGCCAACTGCCCGCGGGAGGTACCTACGAGCAGTACTTC
NA	TRBV5-8	TRBJ1-2	NA	CASSLRGDYTF	TGTGCCAGCAGCTTGCGGGGGGACTACACCTTC
NA	TRBV6-5	TRBJ1-6	NA	CATLRGFNSPLHF	TGTGCCACCCTCAGGGGTTTTAATTCACCCCTCCACTTT
NA	TRBV4-3	TRBJ1-2	NA	CASSQDTPPRLYGYTF	TGCGCCAGCAGCCAAGACACGCCGCCGCGCCTCTATGGCTACACCTTC